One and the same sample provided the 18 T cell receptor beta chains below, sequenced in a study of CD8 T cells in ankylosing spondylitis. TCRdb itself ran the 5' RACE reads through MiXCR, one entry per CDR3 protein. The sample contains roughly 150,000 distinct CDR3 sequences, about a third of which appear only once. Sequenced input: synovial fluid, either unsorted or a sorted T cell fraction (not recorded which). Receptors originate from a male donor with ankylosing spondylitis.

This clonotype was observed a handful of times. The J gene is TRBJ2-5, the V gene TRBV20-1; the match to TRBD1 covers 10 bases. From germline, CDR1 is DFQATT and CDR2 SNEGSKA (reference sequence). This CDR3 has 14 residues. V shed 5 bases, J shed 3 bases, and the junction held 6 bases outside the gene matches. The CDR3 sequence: CSAPTGGREETQYF. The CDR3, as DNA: TGCAGTGCTCCGACAGGGGGCAGGGAAGAGACCCAGTACTTC.

For the CDR3, the DNA is TGTGCCAGCAGTGAATGGGACAAGCAGTACTTC. Translation: CASSEWDKQYF. The genes are TRBV25-1 and TRBJ2-7, with D possibly TRBD1 on 6 matching bases. The V gene's germline CDR1 is MGHDK and CDR2 SYGVNS. Trimming pared 1 base from V and 8 bases from J, leaving 6 bases between. This CDR3 has 11 residues.

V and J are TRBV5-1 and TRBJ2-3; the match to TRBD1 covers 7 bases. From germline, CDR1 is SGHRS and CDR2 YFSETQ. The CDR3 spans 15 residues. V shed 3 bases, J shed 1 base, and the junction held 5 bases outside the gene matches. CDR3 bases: TGCGCCAGCAGCTCTCGCACAGGGGGCACAGATACGCAGTATTTT. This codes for CASSSRTGGTDTQYF.

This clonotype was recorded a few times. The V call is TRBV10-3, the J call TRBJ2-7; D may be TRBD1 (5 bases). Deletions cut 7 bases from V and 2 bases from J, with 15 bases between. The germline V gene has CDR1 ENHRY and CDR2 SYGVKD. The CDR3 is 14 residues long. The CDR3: CAINNQGGTYEQYF. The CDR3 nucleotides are TGTGCCATCAACAACCAGGGTGGCACCTACGAGCAGTACTTC.

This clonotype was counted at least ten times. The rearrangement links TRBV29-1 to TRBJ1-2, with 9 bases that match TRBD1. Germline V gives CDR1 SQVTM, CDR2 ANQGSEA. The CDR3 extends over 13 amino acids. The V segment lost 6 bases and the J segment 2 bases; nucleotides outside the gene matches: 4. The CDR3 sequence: CSVGQGLNYGYTF. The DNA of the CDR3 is TGCAGCGTCGGACAGGGGCTCAACTATGGCTACACCTTC.

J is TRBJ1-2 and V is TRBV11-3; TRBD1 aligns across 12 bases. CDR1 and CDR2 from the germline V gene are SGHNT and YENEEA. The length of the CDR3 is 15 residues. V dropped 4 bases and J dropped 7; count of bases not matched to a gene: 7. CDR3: CASSSPGQGASGYTF. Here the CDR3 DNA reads TGTGCCAGCAGCTCCCCGGGACAGGGGGCAAGTGGCTACACCTTC.

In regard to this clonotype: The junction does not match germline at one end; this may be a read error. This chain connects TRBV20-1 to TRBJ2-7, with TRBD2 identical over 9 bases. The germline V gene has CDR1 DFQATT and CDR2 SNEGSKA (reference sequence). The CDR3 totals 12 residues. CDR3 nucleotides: TGCAGTGCTAGTAGCGGGGGAGGCGAGCAGCACTTC. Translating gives CSASSGGGEQHF.

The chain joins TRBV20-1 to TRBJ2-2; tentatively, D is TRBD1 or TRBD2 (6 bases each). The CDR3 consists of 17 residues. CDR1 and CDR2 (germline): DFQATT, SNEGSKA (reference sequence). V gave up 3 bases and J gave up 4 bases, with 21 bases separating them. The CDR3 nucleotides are TGCAGTGCTAGTGGGGGGCGCACGGACCTACCCACCGGGGAGCTGTTTTTT. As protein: CSASGGRTDLPTGELFF.

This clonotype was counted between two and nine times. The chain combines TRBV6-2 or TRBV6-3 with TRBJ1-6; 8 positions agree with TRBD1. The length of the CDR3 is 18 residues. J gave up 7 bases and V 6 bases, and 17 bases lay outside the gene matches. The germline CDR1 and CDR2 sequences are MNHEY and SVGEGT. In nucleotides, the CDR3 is TGTGCCAGCAGACCCTCGGGGGGACAGGTTTTTGCGAATTCACCCCTCCACTTT. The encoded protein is CASRPSGGQVFANSPLHF.

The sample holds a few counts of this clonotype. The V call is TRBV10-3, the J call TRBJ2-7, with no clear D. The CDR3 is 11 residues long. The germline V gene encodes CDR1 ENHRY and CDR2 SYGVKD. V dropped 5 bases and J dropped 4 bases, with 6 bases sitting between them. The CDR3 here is CAISHQYEQYF. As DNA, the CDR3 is TGTGCCATCAGTCACCAATACGAGCAGTACTTC.

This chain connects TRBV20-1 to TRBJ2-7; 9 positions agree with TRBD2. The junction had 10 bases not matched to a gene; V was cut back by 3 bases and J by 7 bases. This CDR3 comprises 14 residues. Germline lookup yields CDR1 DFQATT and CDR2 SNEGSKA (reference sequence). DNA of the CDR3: TGCAGTGCTAGGAAGCCGGGACTAGCAGGGGAGCAGTACTTC. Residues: CSARKPGLAGEQYF.

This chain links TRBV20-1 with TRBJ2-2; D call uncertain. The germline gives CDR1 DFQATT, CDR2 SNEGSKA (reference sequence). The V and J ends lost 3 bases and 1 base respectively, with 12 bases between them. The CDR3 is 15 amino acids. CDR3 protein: CSARSNTLNTGELFF. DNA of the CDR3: TGCAGTGCTAGGTCGAATACGTTGAACACCGGGGAGCTGTTTTTT.

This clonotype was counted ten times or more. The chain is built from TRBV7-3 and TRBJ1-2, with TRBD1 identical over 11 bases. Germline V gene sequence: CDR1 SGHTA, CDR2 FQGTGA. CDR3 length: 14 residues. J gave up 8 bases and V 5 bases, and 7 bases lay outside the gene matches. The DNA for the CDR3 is TGTGCCAGCAGCCAGGGGACAGGGGGAGAAGGCTACACCTTC. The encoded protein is CASSQGTGGEGYTF.

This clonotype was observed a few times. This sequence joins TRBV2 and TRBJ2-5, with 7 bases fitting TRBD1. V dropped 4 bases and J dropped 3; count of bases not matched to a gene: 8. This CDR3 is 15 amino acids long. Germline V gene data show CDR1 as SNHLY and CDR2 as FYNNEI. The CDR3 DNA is TGTGCCAGCAGTGGTCCCCGGGACAGTAAAGAGACCCAGTACTTC. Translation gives CASSGPRDSKETQYF.

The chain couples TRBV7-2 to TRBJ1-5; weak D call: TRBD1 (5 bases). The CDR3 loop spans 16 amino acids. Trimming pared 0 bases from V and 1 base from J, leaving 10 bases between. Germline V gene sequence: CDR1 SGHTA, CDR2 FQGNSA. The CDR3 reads CASSLAAGRSNQPQHF. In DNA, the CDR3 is TGTGCCAGCAGCTTAGCGGCAGGGCGGAGCAATCAGCCCCAGCATTTT. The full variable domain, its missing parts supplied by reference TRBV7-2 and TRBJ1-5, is GAGVSQSPSNKVTEKGKDVELRCDPISGHTALYWYRQSLGQGLEFLIYFQGNSAPDKSGLPSDRFSAERTGGSVSTLTIQRTQQEDSAVYLCASSLAAGRSNQPQHFGDGTRLSIL.

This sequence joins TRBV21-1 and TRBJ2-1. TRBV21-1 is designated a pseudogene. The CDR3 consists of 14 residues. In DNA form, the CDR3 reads TGTGCCAGCAGCAAAGTGGGTAGCTACAATGAGCAGTTCTTC. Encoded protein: CASSKVGSYNEQFF.

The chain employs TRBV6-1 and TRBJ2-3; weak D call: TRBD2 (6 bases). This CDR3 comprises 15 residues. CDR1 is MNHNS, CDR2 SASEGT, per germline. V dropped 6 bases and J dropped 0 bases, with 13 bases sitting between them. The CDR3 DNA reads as TGTGCCAGCAGGGCCTGGGGAGGAAGCACAGATACGCAGTATTTT. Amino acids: CASRAWGGSTDTQYF.

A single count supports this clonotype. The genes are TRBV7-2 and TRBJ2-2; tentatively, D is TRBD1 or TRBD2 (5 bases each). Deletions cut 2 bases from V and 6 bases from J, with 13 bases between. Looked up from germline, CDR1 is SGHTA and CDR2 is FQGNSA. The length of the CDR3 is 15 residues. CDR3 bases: TGTGCCAGCAGCTTAAATGGGGGTGGCGCCGGGGAGCTGTTTTTT. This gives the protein CASSLNGGGAGELFF. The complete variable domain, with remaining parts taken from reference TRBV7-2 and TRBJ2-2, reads GAGVSQSPSNKVTEKGKDVELRCDPISGHTALYWYRQSLGQGLEFLIYFQGNSAPDKSGLPSDRFSAERTGGSVSTLTIQRTQQEDSAVYLCASSLNGGGAGELFFGEGSRLTVL.